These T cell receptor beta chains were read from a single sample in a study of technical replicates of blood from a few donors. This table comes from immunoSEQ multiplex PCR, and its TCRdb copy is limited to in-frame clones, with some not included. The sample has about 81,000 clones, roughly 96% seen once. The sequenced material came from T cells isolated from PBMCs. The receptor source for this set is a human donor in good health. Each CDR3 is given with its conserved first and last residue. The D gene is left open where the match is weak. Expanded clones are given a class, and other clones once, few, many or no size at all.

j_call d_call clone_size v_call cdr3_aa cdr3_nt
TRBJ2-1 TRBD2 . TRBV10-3 CAISESGGPYNEQFF TGTGCCATCAGTGAAAGCGGGGGACCCTACAATGAGCAGTTCTTC
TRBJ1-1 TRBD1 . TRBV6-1 CASSEVAGGNTEAFF TGTGCCAGCAGTGAAGTGGCAGGGGGGAACACTGAAGCTTTCTTT
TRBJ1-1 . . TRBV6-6 CASSYQPAGNTEAFF TGTGCCAGCAGTTACCAGCCCGCGGGGAACACTGAAGCTTTCTTT
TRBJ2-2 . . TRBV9 CASSGRAGELFF TGTGCCAGCAGCGGGAGGGCCGGGGAGCTGTTTTTT
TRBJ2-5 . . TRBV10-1 CASSESTGAVQETQYF TGCGCCAGCAGTGAGTCGACGGGTGCGGTCCAAGAGACCCAGTACTTC
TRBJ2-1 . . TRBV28 CASSLTRVQFF TGTGCCAGCAGTTTAACCAGGGTGCAGTTCTTC
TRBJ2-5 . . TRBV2 CASRVEETQYF TGTGCCAGCAGGGTAGAAGAGACCCAGTACTTC
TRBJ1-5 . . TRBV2 CASSDHSRINQPQHF TGTGCCAGCAGTGACCACAGCAGGATAAATCAGCCCCAGCATTTT
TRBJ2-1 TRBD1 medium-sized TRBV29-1 CSLPTGGMASYNEQFF TGCAGCCTACCCACAGGGGGAATGGCGTCCTACAATGAGCAGTTCTTC
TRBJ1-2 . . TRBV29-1 CSVEPLGVGGYTF TGCAGCGTTGAACCTTTAGGGGTGGGGGGCTACACCTTC
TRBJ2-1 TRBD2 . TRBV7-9 CASSRSGGAQNEQFF TGTGCCAGCAGCCGTAGCGGGGGGGCCCAAAATGAGCAGTTCTTC
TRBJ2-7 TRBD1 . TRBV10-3 CAISPGQGYEQYF TGTGCCATCAGCCCGGGACAGGGGTACGAGCAGTACTTC
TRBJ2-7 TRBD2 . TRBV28 CASSLRGYGTSGSPYEQYF TGTGCCAGCAGTTTAAGGGGGTACGGGACTAGCGGGAGTCCCTACGAGCAGTACTTC
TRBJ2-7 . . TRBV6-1 CASSEGSGPYEQYF TGTGCCAGCAGTGAAGGGTCTGGCCCCTACGAGCAGTACTTC
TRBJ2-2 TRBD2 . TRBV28 CASSFGGRALDSGELFF TGTGCCAGCAGTTTTGGCGGGAGGGCCCTTGATTCCGGGGAGCTGTTTTTT
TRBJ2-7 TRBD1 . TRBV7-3 CASSNDRDHEQYF TGTGCCAGCAGCAACGACAGGGACCACGAGCAGTACTTC
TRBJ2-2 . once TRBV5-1 CASSLWQVGGELFF TGCGCCAGCAGCTTGTGGCAGGTGGGCGGGGAGCTGTTTTTT
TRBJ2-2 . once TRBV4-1 CASSHGAGAGAGELFF TGCGCCAGCAGCCACGGGGCGGGGGCCGGGGCCGGGGAGCTGTTTTTT
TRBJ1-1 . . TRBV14 CASSPGEGHTEAFF TGTGCCAGCAGCCCCGGGGAGGGCCACACTGAAGCTTTCTTT
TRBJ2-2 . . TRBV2 CASSVLGGRDTGELFF TGTGCCAGCAGTGTACTCGGGGGTAGGGACACCGGGGAGCTGTTTTTT
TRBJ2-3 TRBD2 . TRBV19 CASRTSGRIDTQYF TGTGCCAGTAGAACTAGCGGGAGGATAGATACGCAGTATTTT